These 20 T cell receptor beta chains were sequenced from one sample in a study of blood T cell repertoires in COVID-19. Generated by immunoSEQ multiplex PCR, the TCRdb table keeps only in-frame clones and is missing some. The sample lists under 300,000 clones, 70% to 90% occurring once. Material for sequencing was peripheral blood. The receptors come from a woman between 65 and 79 years old with acute or convalescent COVID-19.

The DNA for the CDR3 is TGTGCCAGCAGTTACGGGCGTCCAGATACGCAGTATTTT. Translation: CASSYGRPDTQYF. The genes are TRBV6-5 and TRBJ2-3, with no clear D. Trimming pared 2 bases from V and 4 bases from J, leaving 7 bases between. Germline V gives CDR1 MNHEY, CDR2 SVGAGI. The CDR3 consists of 13 residues.

The chain uses TRBV7-9 and TRBJ1-1; the D is unclear. The CDR3 loop spans 15 amino acids. The ends were cut back, 2 bases at V and 3 bases at J, with 13 bases in the middle. Germline CDR1 and CDR2: SEHNR and FQNEAQ (reference sequence). The CDR3 bases are TGTGCCAGCAGCTTATTTTCGGGGATGGACACTGAAGCTTTCTTT. It codes for CASSLFSGMDTEAFF.

This chain uses TRBV27 with TRBJ1-6; D might be TRBD1 (6 bases). CDR1 MNHEY and CDR2 SMNVEV come from the germline V gene (reference sequence). V lost 5 bases and J 7 bases, leaving 15 bases between the germline ends. This CDR3 is built from 15 residues. The CDR3 nucleotides read TGTGCCAGCAGTGGCCGTCGGACAGAGAATTCACCCCTCCACTTT. It encodes CASSGRRTENSPLHF.

The CDR3 loop reads CASSVAANTGELFF. Written as DNA, the CDR3 is TGTGCCAGCAGTGTCGCGGCGAACACCGGGGAGCTGTTTTTT. The rearrangement joins TRBV2 to TRBJ2-2, with D unresolved. The CDR3 spans 14 residues. V dropped 4 bases and J dropped 0 bases, with 6 bases sitting between them. Germline assignment: CDR1 SNHLY and CDR2 FYNNEI. Full variable domain (missing parts from reference TRBV2 and TRBJ2-2): EPEVTQTPSHQVTQMGQEVILRCVPISNHLYFYWYRQILGQKVEFLVSFYNNEISEKSEIFDDQFSVERPDGSNFTLKIRSTKLEDSAMYFCASSVAANTGELFFGEGSRLTVL.

The chain recombines TRBV5-1 with TRBJ1-5; perhaps TRBD1 as D (5 bases). Deletions cut 4 bases from V and 0 bases from J, with 11 bases between. The CDR3 is 15 amino acids. Germline CDR1 reads SGHRS; CDR2 reads YFSETQ. The CDR3 protein is CASSNTGNSNQPQHF. For the CDR3, the DNA is TGCGCCAGCAGCAATACAGGAAATAGCAATCAGCCCCAGCATTTT.

The chain has TRBV5-4 and TRBJ2-7; a possible D gene is TRBD2 (5 bases). Looked up from germline, CDR1 is SGHNT and CDR2 is YYREEE (reference sequence). The CDR3 spans 16 residues. V was trimmed by 0 bases and J by 2 bases, leaving 15 bases between them. Here the CDR3 DNA reads TGTGCCAGCAGCTTGGGTCTCCCACTCGGGGCCTACGAGCAGTACTTC. Protein: CASSLGLPLGAYEQYF.

This clone occurred a few times. CDR3 in amino acids: CASSAMGAGRYQPQHF. The DNA of the CDR3 is TGTGCCAGCAGCGCAATGGGTGCGGGGAGGTATCAGCCCCAGCATTTT. This chain links TRBV7-9 with TRBJ1-5; no clear D. This CDR3 spans 16 amino acids. Trimming pared 5 bases from V and 5 bases from J, leaving 19 bases between. Germline loops: CDR1 SEHNR, CDR2 FQNEAQ (reference sequence).

CDR3 DNA sequence: TGTGCCAGCAGCCAACTCCTTAGCGGGGCGGCGGGAGATACGCAGTATTTT. It codes for CASSQLLSGAAGDTQYF. The gene calls are TRBV3-1 (or the pseudogene TRBV3-2) and TRBJ2-3, with 8 bases identical to TRBD2. Looked up from germline, CDR1 is LGHDT and CDR2 is YNNKEL (reference sequence). The CDR3 loop spans 17 amino acids. V lost 2 bases to trimming and J lost 5 bases; unmatched junction nucleotides: 12.

This chain connects TRBV6-5 to TRBJ1-4; D is uncertain. Deletions cut 4 bases from V and 2 bases from J, with 8 bases between. Germline loops: CDR1 MNHEY, CDR2 SVGAGI. The CDR3 runs 14 residues. The CDR3 region is CASSFLWTNEKLFF. The CDR3 DNA sequence: TGTGCCAGCAGTTTCCTATGGACTAATGAAAAACTGTTTTTT.

The count of this clone is one. The rearrangement links TRBV9 to TRBJ1-2; D not certain. V shed 4 bases and J shed 8 bases, with 21 bases lying between them. Germline CDR1 SGDLS, CDR2 YYNGEE. CDR3 length: 15 residues. DNA for the CDR3: TGTGCCAGCAGCCCCTTAACGGGAGGGATGAGCGGCTACACCTTC. Its translation is CASSPLTGGMSGYTF.

The chain couples TRBV3-1 (or the pseudogene TRBV3-2) to TRBJ2-1, with D possibly matching TRBD2 (6 bases). CDR3 length: 14 amino acids. Germline V CDR1 and CDR2: LGHDT, YNNKEL (reference sequence). Between the trimmed V and J ends, which lost 4 bases and 9 bases, there was a span of 16 bases. The CDR3, as DNA: TGTGCCAGCAGCCCCCTAGGGTCGCGGGGTGAGCAGTTCTTC. As protein: CASSPLGSRGEQFF.

The sample holds one count of this clone. Other DNA variants within this sample encode the same CDR3. The chain employs TRBV11-2 and TRBJ1-1, with D hard to call. Germline values: CDR1 SGHAT, CDR2 FQNNGV. This CDR3 is built from 14 residues. Trimming stripped 1 base from V and 1 base from J, with 7 bases between. In DNA form, the CDR3 reads TGTGCCAGCAGCTTAGTTGGAGGGAACACTGAAGCTTTCTTT. Protein product: CASSLVGGNTEAFF.

This clone was detected only a few times. CDR3 amino acids: CASSFIAGSPPDTQYF. CDR3 DNA: TGCGCCAGCAGCTTCATTGCGGGGTCTCCCCCAGATACGCAGTATTTT. The gene calls are TRBV5-1 and TRBJ2-3; tentatively, D is TRBD2 (6 bases). Germline-derived CDR1 and CDR2 are SGHRS and YFSETQ. The CDR3 contains 16 residues. Trimming shortened V by 2 bases and J by 4 bases, and 17 bases separated the two germline ends. The variable domain in full, completed from reference TRBV5-1 and TRBJ2-3, reads KAGVTQTPRYLIKTRGQQVTLSCSPISGHRSVSWYQQTPGQGLQFLFEYFSETQRNKGNFPGRFSGRQFSNSRSEMNVSTLELGDSALYLCASSFIAGSPPDTQYFGPGTRLTVL.

The rearrangement links TRBV7-8 to TRBJ1-4; D remains unclear. V was shortened by 3 bases and J by 8 bases, with 10 bases between the two germline ends. The CDR3 runs 13 residues. CDR1 is SGHVS, CDR2 FQNEAQ, per germline. This chain's CDR3 is CASSLTHGEKLFF. Written as DNA, the CDR3 is TGTGCCAGCAGCTTGACCCACGGGGAAAAACTGTTTTTT.

The rearrangement links TRBV6-5 to TRBJ1-1, with 7 bases matching TRBD1. This CDR3 has 14 residues. Germline V CDR1 and CDR2: MNHEY, SVGAGI. The junction had 9 bases not matched to a gene; V was cut back by 6 bases and J by 5 bases. Here the CDR3 reads CASSGGNRGTEAFF. In DNA, the CDR3 is TGTGCCAGCAGCGGCGGAAACAGGGGTACTGAAGCTTTCTTT.

The chain couples TRBV2 to TRBJ1-2; D is uncertain. V shed 5 bases and J shed 3 bases, with 13 bases lying between them. Germline CDR1 reads SNHLY; CDR2 reads FYNNEI. This CDR3 comprises 14 residues. The CDR3 here is CASSSRGMDYGYTF. The CDR3 nucleotides read TGTGCCAGCAGTTCCCGGGGTATGGACTATGGCTACACCTTC. The variable domain in full, completed from reference TRBV2 and TRBJ1-2, reads EPEVTQTPSHQVTQMGQEVILRCVPISNHLYFYWYRQILGQKVEFLVSFYNNEISEKSEIFDDQFSVERPDGSNFTLKIRSTKLEDSAMYFCASSSRGMDYGYTFGSGTRLTVV.

V usage is TRBV7-9 and J usage is TRBJ1-1; 10 bases are a match to TRBD1. Germline lookup yields CDR1 SEHNR and CDR2 FQNEAQ (reference sequence). V lost 1 base to trimming and J lost 11 bases; unmatched junction nucleotides: 7. This CDR3 has 14 residues. The CDR3 region has the DNA TGTGCCAGCAGCTTAGAGGGACAGGGGAAGAGCGCTTTCTTT. Residues: CASSLEGQGKSAFF.

This chain connects TRBV19 to TRBJ2-3, with D possibly TRBD2 on 5 matching bases. Germline values: CDR1 LNHDA, CDR2 SQIVND (reference sequence). The CDR3 contains 13 residues. Trimming took off 6 bases at V and 12 bases at J, with 19 bases between the two ends. CDR3 in amino acids: CASRPSAGGRQYF. Here the CDR3 DNA reads TGTGCCAGTAGACCCTCGGCGGGCGGTCGTCAGTATTTT.

CDR3 in amino acids: CASSQVPQRPLHF. CDR3 coding DNA: TGCGCCAGCAGCCAAGTGCCCCAGCGACCCCTCCACTTT. The chain links TRBV4-1 to TRBJ1-6; D is undetermined. The CDR3 spans 13 residues. With 1 base removed from V and 12 bases from J, the gap between germline ends came to 10 bases. From germline, CDR1 is MGHRA and CDR2 YSYEKL.

The rearrangement links TRBV27 to TRBJ2-2; D might be TRBD1 (5 bases). Germline assignment: CDR1 MNHEY and CDR2 SMNVEV (reference sequence). The CDR3 is 13 residues long. Between the trimmed V and J ends, which lost 6 bases and 6 bases, there was a span of 11 bases. CDR3 DNA sequence: TGTGCCAGCAGCCAGGGTATCCCCGGGGAGCTGTTTTTT. It encodes CASSQGIPGELFF.